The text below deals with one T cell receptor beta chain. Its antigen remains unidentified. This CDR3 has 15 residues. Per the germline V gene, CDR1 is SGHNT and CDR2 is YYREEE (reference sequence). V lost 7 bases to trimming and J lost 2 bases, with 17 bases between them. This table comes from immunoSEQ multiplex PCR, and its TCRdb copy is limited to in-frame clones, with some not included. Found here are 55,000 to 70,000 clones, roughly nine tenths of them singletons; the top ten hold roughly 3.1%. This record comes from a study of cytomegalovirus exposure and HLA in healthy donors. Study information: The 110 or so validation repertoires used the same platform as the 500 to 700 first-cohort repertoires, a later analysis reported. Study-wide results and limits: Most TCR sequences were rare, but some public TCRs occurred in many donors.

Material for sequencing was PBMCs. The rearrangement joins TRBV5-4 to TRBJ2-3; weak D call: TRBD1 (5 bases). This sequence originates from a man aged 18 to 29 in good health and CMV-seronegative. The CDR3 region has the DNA TGTGCCAGCCCAGCGACGCGGACATTCACAGATACGCAGTATTTT. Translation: CASPATRTFTDTQYF.